Only a few counts were recorded for the clone carrying this T cell receptor (beta chain). The data were taken from a study of beta chain features in type 1 diabetes. Study overall: In all, around 100,000,000 sorted cells from all samples were analyzed.

Sequencing targeted expressed TCRB transcripts, as all isolated RNA had been reverse transcribed. Using immunoSEQ multiplex PCR, the repertoire was profiled, and TCRdb retains in-frame clones only, with some absent. Of under 90,000 clones listed, roughly 34% are singletons. This CDR3 has 15 residues. Sequencing input: stem cell memory CD4+ T cells from blood. The TCR comes from a woman aged 18-35 years in good health. The V gene is TRBV21-1, the J gene TRBJ1-2; TRBD1, the table's D call, was not compared with the DNA. TRBV21-1 is designated a pseudogene. The chain's CDR3 is CASSKGGRTNYGYTF. CDR3 sequence (DNA): TGTGCCAGCAGCAAAGGGGGCAGGACTAACTATGGCTACACCTTC.